These 20 T cell receptor beta chains share one sample of origin, sequenced in a study of regulatory T cells in long-lasting Graves disease. Arm-PCR of CDR3 regions and iRepertoire HTBI primers were the basis on which TCR beta libraries were built. TCRdb independently ran MiXCR on the multiplex PCR reads; one entry per CDR3 protein. The sample includes 520,000 or so distinct CDR3 sequences, around 12% of them seen just once. The time point denotes: newly diagnosed GD, antithyroid drugs for less than 3 months. The TCR library was made from RNA that had been extracted from PBMCs in TRIzol. These data are also associated with another study on T cells in Graves' hyperthyroidism and ophthalmopathy.

This specimen was peripheral blood mononuclear cells (PBMCs), taken at new diagnosis, from a patient treated with antithyroid drugs. These receptors were collected from a woman aged 30 to 39 with Graves disease.

As for this clonotype: Possible read error: a much larger clone is one base away. This chain joins TRBV7-2 and TRBJ2-1, with TRBD1 matching 7 bases. Germline V CDR1 and CDR2: SGHTA, FQGNSA. After removal of 5 bases from V and 7 bases from J, the junction contained 14 bases not matched to a gene. The CDR3 loop spans 16 amino acids. The CDR3 reads CASSLILVTGRNEQFF. CDR3 nucleotides: TGTGCCAGCAGCCTTATCCTGGTGACAGGGAGAAATGAGCAGTTCTTC. Combining the CDR3 with reference TRBV7-2 and TRBJ2-1 gives the whole variable domain GAGVSQSPSNKVTEKGKDVELRCDPISGHTALYWYRQSLGQGLEFLIYFQGNSAPDKSGLPSDRFSAERTGGSVSTLTIQRTQQEDSAVYLCASSLILVTGRNEQFFGPGTRLTVL.

The J gene is TRBJ1-3, the V gene TRBV10-2, with 8 bases identical to TRBD1. CDR3 length equals 15 residues. CDR1 is WSHSY and CDR2 is SAAADI in the germline V gene. Trimming at V came to 2 bases and at J to 2 bases, leaving 2 bases not matched to a gene. The CDR3 DNA is TGCGCCAGCAGTGAGCTGACAGGGGCTGGAAACACCATATATTTT. Protein sequence: CASSELTGAGNTIYF.

The rearrangement uses TRBV29-1 and TRBJ2-7; 8 bases match TRBD2. Germline CDR1 reads SQVTM; CDR2 reads ANQGSEA. V dropped 7 bases and J dropped 3; count of bases not matched to a gene: 11. The CDR3 consists of 14 residues. The CDR3 DNA reads TGCAGCGCCATCCCGGGGGGGGGAAACTACGAGCAGTACTTC. It is translated as CSAIPGGGNYEQYF.

In its sample, this clonotype was seen many times. Here the CDR3 DNA reads TGTGCCAGCAGTCCGGGAGGCAGGGGTTGGTACGAGCAGTACTTC. It is translated as CASSPGGRGWYEQYF. The chain employs TRBV28 and TRBJ2-7; tentatively, D is TRBD2 (7 bases). The CDR3 has 15 amino acids. Germline V gene lookup returns CDR1 MDHEN and CDR2 SYDVKM. Trimming took 5 bases from V and 4 from J, leaving 18 bases between them. Full variable domain (missing parts from reference TRBV28 and TRBJ2-7): DVKVTQSSRYLVKRTGEKVFLECVQDMDHENMFWYRQDPGLGLRLIYFSYDVKMKEKGDIPEGYSVSREKKERFSLILESASTNQTSMYLCASSPGGRGWYEQYFGPGTRLTVT.

V and J are TRBV19 and TRBJ1-5; no definite D call. Looked up from germline, CDR1 is LNHDA and CDR2 is SQIVND (reference sequence). The ends were cut back, 3 bases at V and 2 bases at J, with 17 bases in the middle. This CDR3 has 17 residues. The CDR3 is CASSMSWRAKGNQPQHF. The CDR3 nucleotides are TGTGCCAGTAGTATGAGTTGGAGGGCAAAGGGCAATCAGCCCCAGCATTTT.

This chain uses TRBV9 with TRBJ2-5; tentative D call: TRBD1 (6 bases). V was clipped by 4 bases and J by 7 bases, with 20 bases between them. CDR1 and CDR2 from the germline V gene are SGDLS and YYNGEE. CDR3 size: 15 residues. For the CDR3, the DNA is TGTGCCAGCAGCCCTAACCCCGGACAGCCAGCGACCCAGTACTTC. Protein product: CASSPNPGQPATQYF.

In this sample, this clonotype turned up many times. The chain joins TRBV10-3 to TRBJ1-2; 7 bases agree with TRBD1. The CDR3 extends over 16 amino acids. Germline-derived CDR1 and CDR2 are ENHRY and SYGVKD. V dropped 10 bases and J dropped 5; count of bases not matched to a gene: 19. The CDR3 loop is CATFTPAGQEWYGYTF. In nucleotides, the CDR3 is TGTGCCACCTTCACACCCGCAGGACAGGAGTGGTATGGCTACACCTTC.

This clonotype occurred many times. The chain joins TRBV12-3 or TRBV12-4 to TRBJ1-2; possible D gene TRBD1, 5 bases. V was cut by 4 bases and J by 7 bases, with 16 bases left in between. The CDR3 extends over 14 amino acids. As DNA, the CDR3 is TGTGCCAGCAGTTATCCCACAGGTGCAGGTGGCTACACCTTC. Its protein is CASSYPTGAGGYTF.

Worth noting for this clonotype: Relative to the germline gene, one junction end is altered; a read error may explain this. V usage is TRBV6-2 or TRBV6-3 and J usage is TRBJ2-1; D possibly corresponds to TRBD2 (7 bases). The germline gives CDR1 MNHEY, CDR2 SVGEGT. The CDR3 consists of 14 residues. The CDR3 reads CVSSYLGRGAEQFF. Written as DNA, the CDR3 is TGTGTCAGCAGTTACCTAGGACGGGGGGCTGAGCAGTTCTTC.

This clonotype was recorded at least ten times. This chain uses TRBV7-9 with TRBJ2-1; D call uncertain. In germline, CDR1 is SEHNR, CDR2 FQNEAQ (reference sequence). CDR3 length equals 14 residues. Trimming removed 9 bases at V and 5 bases at J, with 17 bases between. In DNA form, the CDR3 reads TGTGCCAGTTCGTATCCCGCGGCGGACAATGAGCAGTTCTTC. Amino acid sequence: CASSYPAADNEQFF.

Note on this clonotype: A far more abundant clone sits one base away, making this likely a read error. The chain recombines TRBV7-2 with TRBJ2-5; 9 bases are a match to TRBD2. The CDR3 runs 13 residues. Germline loops: CDR1 SGHTA, CDR2 FQGNSA. Trimming removed 7 bases from V and 5 bases from J; junction bases left unmatched: 5. CDR3 nucleotides: TGTGCCAGCACCGCGGGAGGGGTCGAGACCCAGTACTTC. This translates into CASTAGGVETQYF.

This clonotype has a count of ten or more. The chain uses TRBV2 and TRBJ2-7; D unresolved. The CDR3 consists of 15 residues. Deletions cut 4 bases from V and 3 bases from J, with 16 bases between. From germline, CDR1 is SNHLY and CDR2 FYNNEI. As DNA, the CDR3 is TGTGCCAGCAGTGCGCCAGATCTTGGGGTCTACGAGCAGTACTTC. Translating it yields CASSAPDLGVYEQYF.

The chain recombines TRBV29-1 with TRBJ1-2, with D perhaps matching TRBD1 (6 bases). There are 13 residues in the CDR3. Trimming stripped 2 bases from V and 8 bases from J, with 15 bases between. Germline-derived CDR1 and CDR2 are SQVTM and ANQGSEA. CDR3 residues: CSVESQGMRGYTF. The DNA of the CDR3 is TGCAGCGTTGAAAGTCAGGGGATGAGAGGCTACACCTTC. The full variable domain, its missing parts supplied by reference TRBV29-1 and TRBJ1-2, is SAVISQKPSRDICQRGTSLTIQCQVDSQVTMMFWYRQQPGQSLTLIATANQGSEATYESGFVIDKFPISRPNLTFSTLTVSNMSPEDSSIYLCSVESQGMRGYTFGSGTRLTVV.

J is TRBJ2-7 and V is TRBV5-5; D ambiguous. V dropped 0 bases and J dropped 12 bases, with 16 bases sitting between them. The CDR3 has 13 residues. Germline V CDR1 and CDR2: SGHKS, YYEKEE (reference sequence). The CDR3 is CASSLGRTAKGYF. The CDR3 bases are TGTGCCAGCAGCTTGGGCAGGACGGCGAAAGGGTACTTC.

This clonotype was observed many times. The chain combines TRBV5-8 with TRBJ2-2; the D is unclear. V lost 4 bases, J lost 4 bases, and 14 bases lay in between. This CDR3 contains 15 residues. Germline CDR1 and CDR2: SGHTS and YDEGEE. The CDR3 loop is CASSPGLETTGELFF. The CDR3 DNA is TGTGCCAGCAGCCCGGGCCTTGAGACCACCGGGGAGCTGTTTTTT.

This clonotype was detected ten times or more. V gene TRBV7-2 combines with J gene TRBJ1-5; no definite D call. Trimming removed 3 bases at V and 8 bases at J, with 11 bases between. Germline V gene lookup returns CDR1 SGHTA and CDR2 FQGNSA. The CDR3 contains 13 residues. The CDR3 DNA reads TGTGCCAGCAGCTTGGGCCCACGGGAGCCCCAGCATTTT. Translating gives CASSLGPREPQHF.

This clonotype was seen many times. The V and J genes are TRBV20-1 and TRBJ2-1; no clear D gene. CDR3 size: 11 residues. Looked up from germline, CDR1 is DFQATT and CDR2 is SNEGSKA (reference sequence). The ends were cut back, 6 bases at V and 10 bases at J, with 13 bases in the middle. The CDR3: CSAVGFEEQFF. The DNA of the CDR3 is TGCAGTGCCGTGGGGTTTGAGGAGCAGTTCTTC.

This clonotype appeared a few times. A much larger clone is a single base away; this may be a read error. V is TRBV6-2 or TRBV6-3 and J is TRBJ2-3; 7 positions agree with TRBD1. The CDR3 is 13 residues long. The V and J ends lost 6 bases and 6 bases, in that order; junction bases with no gene match: 6. Germline loops: CDR1 MNHEY, CDR2 SVGEGT. In DNA form, the CDR3 reads TGTGCCAGCAGACAGGGGCGCTCGGATACGCAGTATTTT. Translated: CASRQGRSDTQYF.

The chain is built from TRBV5-1 and TRBJ2-5, with 9 bases lining up with TRBD1. Germline CDR1 reads SGHRS; CDR2 reads YFSETQ. CDR3 size: 14 residues. Trimming removed 4 bases from V and 5 bases from J; junction bases left unmatched: 6. CDR3 DNA: TGCGCCAGCAGCGAGGGACAGGGATGGGAGACCCAGTACTTC. It is translated as CASSEGQGWETQYF.

The chain links TRBV6-2 or TRBV6-3 to TRBJ2-7, with 12 bases that match TRBD2. The CDR3 has 14 amino acids. CDR1 and CDR2 from the germline V gene are MNHEY and SVGEGT. Trimming removed 5 bases from V and 5 bases from J; junction bases left unmatched: 4. The CDR3: CASSRLAGDHEQYF. In nucleotides, the CDR3 is TGTGCCAGCAGTCGACTAGCGGGAGACCACGAGCAGTACTTC.